This TCR beta chain was captured in a study of shared clonotypes between healthy human individuals. The CDR3 is 14 residues long. The ends were cut back, 1 base at V and 0 bases at J, with 7 bases in the middle. CDR1 is LNHDA, CDR2 SQIVND, per germline (reference sequence). Assay: immunoSEQ multiplex PCR; the TCRdb copy retains only in-frame clones and omits some. The sample yields a few hundred thousand clones, roughly 95% seen once. As for this clone: The same CDR3 can be traced to other DNA sequences in this sample.

CD8 cells regarded as naive lacked CD45RO, were positively chosen for CCR7, and omitted terminally differentiated effector memory CD45RA+ cells. Participating donors were healthy, HIV-negative adults free of recent acute infections or vaccinations. This clonotype originated in a young woman in good health. The sample consisted of naive CD8+ T cells sorted from blood. The rearrangement uses TRBV19 and TRBJ2-7; D remains ambiguous. CDR3 sequence: CASSIVGTSYEQYF. The CDR3, as DNA: TGTGCCAGTAGTATAGTTGGCACCTCCTACGAGCAGTACTTC.